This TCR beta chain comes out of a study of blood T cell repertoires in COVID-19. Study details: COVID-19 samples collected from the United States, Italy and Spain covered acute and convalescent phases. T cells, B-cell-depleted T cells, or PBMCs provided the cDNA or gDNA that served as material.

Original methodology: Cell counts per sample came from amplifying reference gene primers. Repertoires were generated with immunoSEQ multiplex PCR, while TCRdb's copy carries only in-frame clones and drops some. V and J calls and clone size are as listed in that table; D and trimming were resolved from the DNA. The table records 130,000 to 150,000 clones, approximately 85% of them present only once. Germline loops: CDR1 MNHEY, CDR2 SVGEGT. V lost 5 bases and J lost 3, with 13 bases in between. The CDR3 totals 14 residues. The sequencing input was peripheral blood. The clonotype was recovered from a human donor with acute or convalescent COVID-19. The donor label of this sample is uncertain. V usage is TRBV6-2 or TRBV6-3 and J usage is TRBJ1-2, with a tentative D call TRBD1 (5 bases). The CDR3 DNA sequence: TGTGCCAGCAGTGACAGTGGACGCGACTATGGCTACACCTTC. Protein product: CASSDSGRDYGYTF.